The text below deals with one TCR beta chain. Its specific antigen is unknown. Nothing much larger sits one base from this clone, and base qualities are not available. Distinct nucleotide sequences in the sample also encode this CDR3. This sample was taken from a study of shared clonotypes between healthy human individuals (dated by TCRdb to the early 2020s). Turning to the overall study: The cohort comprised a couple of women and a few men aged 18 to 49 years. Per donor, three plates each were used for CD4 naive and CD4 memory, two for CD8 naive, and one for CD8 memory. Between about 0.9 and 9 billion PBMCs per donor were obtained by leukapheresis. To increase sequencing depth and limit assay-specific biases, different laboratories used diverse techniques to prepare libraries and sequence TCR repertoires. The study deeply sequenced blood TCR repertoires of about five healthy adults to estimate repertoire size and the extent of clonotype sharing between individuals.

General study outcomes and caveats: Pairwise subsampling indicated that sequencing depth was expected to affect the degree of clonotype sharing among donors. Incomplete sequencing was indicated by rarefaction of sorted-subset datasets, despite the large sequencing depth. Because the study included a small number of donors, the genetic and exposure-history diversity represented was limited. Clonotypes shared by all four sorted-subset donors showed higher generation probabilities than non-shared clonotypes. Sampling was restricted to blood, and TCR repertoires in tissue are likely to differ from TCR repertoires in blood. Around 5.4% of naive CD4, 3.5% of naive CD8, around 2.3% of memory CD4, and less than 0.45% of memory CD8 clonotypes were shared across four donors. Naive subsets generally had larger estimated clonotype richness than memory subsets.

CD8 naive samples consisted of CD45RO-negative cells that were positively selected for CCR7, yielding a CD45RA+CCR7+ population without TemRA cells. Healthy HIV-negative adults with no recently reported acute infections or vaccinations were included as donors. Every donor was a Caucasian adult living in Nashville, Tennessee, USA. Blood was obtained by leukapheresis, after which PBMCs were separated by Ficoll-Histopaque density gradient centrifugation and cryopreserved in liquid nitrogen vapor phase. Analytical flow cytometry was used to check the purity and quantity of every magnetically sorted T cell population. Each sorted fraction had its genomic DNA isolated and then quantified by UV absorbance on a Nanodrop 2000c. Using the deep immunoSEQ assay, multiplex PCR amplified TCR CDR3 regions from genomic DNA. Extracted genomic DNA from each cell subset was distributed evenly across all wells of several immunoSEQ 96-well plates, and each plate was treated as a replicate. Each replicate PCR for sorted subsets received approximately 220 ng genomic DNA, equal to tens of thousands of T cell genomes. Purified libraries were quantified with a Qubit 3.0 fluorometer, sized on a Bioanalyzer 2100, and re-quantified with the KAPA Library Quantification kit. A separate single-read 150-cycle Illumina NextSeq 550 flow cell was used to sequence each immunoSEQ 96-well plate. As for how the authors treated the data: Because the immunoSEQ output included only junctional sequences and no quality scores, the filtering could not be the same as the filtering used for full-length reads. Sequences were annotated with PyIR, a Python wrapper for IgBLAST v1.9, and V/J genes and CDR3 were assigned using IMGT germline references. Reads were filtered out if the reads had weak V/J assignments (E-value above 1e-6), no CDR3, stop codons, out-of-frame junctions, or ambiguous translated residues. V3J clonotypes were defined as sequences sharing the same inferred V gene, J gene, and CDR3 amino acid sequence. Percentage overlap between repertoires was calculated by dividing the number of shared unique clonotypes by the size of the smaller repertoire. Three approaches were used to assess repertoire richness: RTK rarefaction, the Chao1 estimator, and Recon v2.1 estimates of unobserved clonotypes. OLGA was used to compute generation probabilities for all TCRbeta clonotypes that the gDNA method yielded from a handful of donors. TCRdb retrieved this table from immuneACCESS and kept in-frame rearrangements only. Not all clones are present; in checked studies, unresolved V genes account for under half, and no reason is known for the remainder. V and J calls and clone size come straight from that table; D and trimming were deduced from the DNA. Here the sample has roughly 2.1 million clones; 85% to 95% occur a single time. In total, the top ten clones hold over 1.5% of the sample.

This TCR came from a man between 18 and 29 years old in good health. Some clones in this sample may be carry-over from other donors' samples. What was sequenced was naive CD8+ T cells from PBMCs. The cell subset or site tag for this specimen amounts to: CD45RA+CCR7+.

The CDR3 region has the sequence CASSLGPSYEQYF. Read as DNA, the sequence is TGTGCCAGCAGTTTAGGCCCCTCCTACGAGCAGTACTTC. Recombination connected TRBV27 to TRBJ2-7, with no reliable assignment of the D segment. The CDR3, from cysteine to phenylalanine, totals 13 residues. CDR3 DNA is the only sequence kept; it has 39 bases, read in frame from the first base. CDR1 and CDR2 are drawn from the germline V gene (reference sequence): MNHEY, SMNVEV. Trimming removed 2 bases from V and 0 bases from J, leaving 5 bases between the germline ends.